This passage covers 15 T cell receptor beta chains from one sample sequenced in a study of OX40 agonist ivuxolimab in advanced cancers. Profiled with immunoSEQ multiplex PCR; TCRdb holds only in-frame clones, not every one. The repertoire holds approximately 80,000 clones, around 90% seen once, with approximately 0.19% in the top ten. Source: CD4+ or CD8+ T cells sorted from blood, taken in a trial of the OX40 agonist ivuxolimab. Receptor source: an adult with an advanced solid tumor such as melanoma, head and neck, liver or kidney cancer.

This sequence joins TRBV18 and TRBJ1-1; maybe TRBD1 (5 bases). The CDR3 is 16 amino acids. Germline lookup yields CDR1 KGHSH and CDR2 LQKENI. Trimming removed 6 bases from V and 4 bases from J, with 21 bases in between. The CDR3 DNA is TGTGCCAGCTCTCTACCCCCGGGGGAGGGGAGCACTGAAGCTTTCTTT. It codes for CASSLPPGEGSTEAFF.

The chain links TRBV28 to TRBJ1-4, with D tentatively TRBD1 (5 bases). This CDR3 is 17 amino acids long. Trimming took 3 bases from V and 3 from J, leaving 17 bases between them. CDR1 and CDR2 from the germline V gene are MDHEN and SYDVKM. The DNA of the CDR3 is TGTGCCAGCAGTTTCCCTCAGGGCGTGCAAGCTAATGAAAAACTGTTTTTT. Its translation: CASSFPQGVQANEKLFF.

The chain employs TRBV2 and TRBJ2-2; TRBD2 matches 7 bases. With V trimmed by 6 bases and J by 3 bases, 16 bases remained unmatched. Germline CDR1 and CDR2: SNHLY and FYNNEI. The CDR3 is 18 residues long. CDR3 sequence (DNA): TGTGCCAGCAGAATATCCACGACTAGCTCATGGTACACCGGGGAGCTGTTTTTT. It encodes CASRISTTSSWYTGELFF.

The rearrangement joins TRBV5-1 to TRBJ2-3, with D possibly TRBD2 on 5 matching bases. From germline, CDR1 is SGHRS and CDR2 YFSETQ. CDR3 length: 14 amino acids. Trimming removed 4 bases at V and 4 bases at J, with 13 bases between. CDR3 protein: CASSPGTGADTQYF. CDR3 DNA: TGCGCCAGCAGCCCGGGAACCGGAGCAGATACGCAGTATTTT.

The chain combines TRBV5-1 with TRBJ2-7; possibly TRBD1 for D (5 bases). The V gene lost 4 bases and the J gene lost 6 bases, with 23 bases spanning the gap. CDR1 and CDR2 from the germline V gene are SGHRS and YFSETQ. The CDR3 has 16 residues. CDR3 bases: TGCGCCAGCAGCGACATGTTGGGGAAGGGAAGGGGCGAGCAGTACTTC. The encoded protein is CASSDMLGKGRGEQYF.

The CDR3 spells CASSPSSGVTYEQYF. Here the CDR3 DNA reads TGTGCCAGCAGCCCGTCTAGCGGGGTTACCTACGAGCAGTACTTC. The V gene is TRBV5-4, the J gene TRBJ2-7; 9 nucleotides align to TRBD2. The V gene's germline CDR1 is SGHNT and CDR2 YYREEE (reference sequence). This CDR3 comprises 15 residues. V trimming: 4 bases; J trimming: 2 bases; junction bases outside the gene matches: 7.

V is TRBV28 and J is TRBJ2-7; tentative D call: TRBD1 (5 bases). This CDR3 spans 13 amino acids. The V end was cut by 4 bases, the J end by 2 bases, with 9 bases between. Per germline, CDR1 MDHEN and CDR2 SYDVKM. The chain's CDR3 is CASSSTAPYEQYF. CDR3 sequence (DNA): TGTGCCAGCAGTTCGACAGCACCCTACGAGCAGTACTTC.

The chain couples TRBV10-3 to TRBJ1-3; D not resolved. With 10 bases removed from V and 6 bases from J, the gap between germline ends came to 22 bases. Looked up from germline, CDR1 is ENHRY and CDR2 is SYGVKD. The CDR3 loop spans 15 amino acids. The CDR3: CATERGFKGENTIYF. CDR3 nucleotide sequence: TGTGCCACCGAACGAGGGTTTAAAGGCGAAAACACCATATATTTT.

J is TRBJ2-7 and V is TRBV11-1; 10 bases match TRBD2. The CDR3 contains 15 residues. Germline assignment: CDR1 SGHAT and CDR2 FQDESV (reference sequence). V was clipped by 1 base and J by 2 bases; unmatched bases: 2. CDR3: CASSLDLAGAYEQYF. CDR3 nucleotides: TGTGCCAGCAGCTTAGATCTAGCGGGGGCCTACGAGCAGTACTTC.

This clone was counted a single time. This chain joins TRBV28 and TRBJ2-7; 11 bases align to TRBD2. The CDR3 has 15 amino acids. Germline loops: CDR1 MDHEN, CDR2 SYDVKM. The ends lost 8 bases at V and 3 bases at J; junction bases unmatched: 9. CDR3 amino acids: CASVSFGTSGYEQYF. CDR3 nucleotides: TGTGCCAGCGTCTCATTCGGGACTAGCGGCTACGAGCAGTACTTC.

This clone was recorded only once. The J gene is TRBJ2-2, the V gene TRBV6-5; the match to TRBD1 covers 7 bases. The V segment lost 6 bases and the J segment 6 bases; nucleotides outside the gene matches: 4. Germline lookup yields CDR1 MNHEY and CDR2 SVGAGI. The CDR3 sequence is 13 residues long. This chain's CDR3 is CASSNTGAGELFF. In DNA, the CDR3 is TGTGCCAGCAGCAATACAGGGGCCGGGGAGCTGTTTTTT.

This clone was picked up a small number of times. The rearrangement uses TRBV5-8 and TRBJ2-3; no clear D. Trimming stripped 2 bases from V and 9 bases from J, with 4 bases between. Per the germline V gene, CDR1 is SGHTS and CDR2 is YDEGEE. The CDR3 is 10 residues long. The CDR3 loop reads CASSFRTQYF. CDR3 sequence (DNA): TGTGCCAGCAGCTTTAGAACGCAGTATTTT.

The chain has TRBV5-4 and TRBJ2-1, with a possible D match to TRBD2 (5 bases). Germline values: CDR1 SGHNT, CDR2 YYREEE (reference sequence). The CDR3 consists of 13 residues. Trimming took 4 bases from V and 15 from J, leaving 20 bases between them. CDR3 amino acids: CASSKPGSREGFF. Here the CDR3 DNA reads TGTGCCAGCAGCAAGCCGGGGAGTCGGGAAGGGTTCTTC.

The V gene is TRBV7-8, the J gene TRBJ1-1; D gene ambiguous. V was cut by 2 bases and J by 0 bases, with 10 bases left in between. The CDR3 sequence is 15 residues long. CDR1 and CDR2 from the germline V gene are SGHVS and FQNEAQ. The CDR3 reads CASSLKTSMNTEAFF. CDR3 DNA sequence: TGTGCCAGCAGCTTAAAGACATCCATGAACACTGAAGCTTTCTTT.

With respect to this clone: A junction end diverges from the germline sequence, so it may reflect a read error. The same CDR3 also results from other DNA sequences found in this sample. This rearrangement joins TRBV6-6 to TRBJ2-5; D unresolved. The CDR3 is made up of 14 amino acids. Per the germline V gene, CDR1 is MNHNY and CDR2 is SVGAGI (reference sequence). The CDR3 DNA reads TGTGCCAGTAGTTACCCTCGCGTAGGGGAGACCCAGTACTTC. It encodes CASSYPRVGETQYF.